This TCR beta chain comes out of a study of shared clonotypes between healthy human individuals. Study-wide results and limits: Genetic and exposure-history diversity was limited by the few donors.

The germline CDR1 and CDR2 sequences are MDHEN and SYDVKM. The V end was cut by 8 bases, the J end by 4 bases, with 9 bases between. The CDR3 runs to 11 residues. All donors were healthy HIV-negative adults lacking recent acute infections or vaccinations. Assay used: immunoSEQ multiplex PCR; TCRdb lists only in-frame clones, some missing. The table has about half a million clones, approximately 78% seen once; the top ten hold around 13%. This clone was counted once. What it binds is unknown. The clonotype comes from a woman in her forties in good health. Some clones in this sample may be carry-over from other donors' samples. The sequenced sample was PBMCs. The genes are TRBV28 and TRBJ2-7; D is uncertain. Here the CDR3 reads CASGLGYEQYF. The CDR3 DNA is TGTGCCAGCGGGCTAGGGTACGAGCAGTACTTC.